This TCR beta chain was found in a study of metastatic and nonmetastatic thyroid tumors. TCRdb re-analyzed the PCR reads using MiXCR. The table lists roughly 3,700 clones, approximately 34% of them singletons. Germline V CDR1 and CDR2: MDHEN, SYDVKM. The CDR3 has 16 amino acids. The V segment lost 4 bases and the J segment 0 bases; nucleotides outside the gene matches: 6. This clone was seen only a few times. Before thyroid surgery, none of the patients had received any treatment. The rearrangement uses TRBV28 and TRBJ2-3; 8 bases agree with TRBD2. The sequence derives from a female donor with papillary thyroid cancer or a benign thyroid nodule (not recorded which). Some clones in this sample may be carry-over from other donors' samples. Sample: adjacent normal tissue. CDR3 in amino acids: CASSSTSATSTDTQYF. The CDR3 bases are TGTGCCAGCAGTTCGACTAGCGCTACTAGCACAGATACGCAGTATTTT.